The rows below give T cell receptor beta chains drawn from one sample of a study of T-cell reconstitution after alpha-beta-depleted transplantation in children. Using its own MiXCR run on the PCR reads, TCRdb lists one record per CDR3 protein. The sample lists nearly 550,000 distinct CDR3 sequences, about a sixth occurring once. The sample consisted of PBMCs from the stem cell graft donor, taken from the stem cell graft. These receptors originate from a human donor who donated a stem cell graft to a child with acute lymphoblastic leukemia. Both conserved end residues are part of each CDR3. The order of the fields is D gene, J gene, V gene, CDR3 length, clone size, CDR3 DNA, CDR3 protein. The D gene is left open where the match is weak. Part of the rows lack a size; the others show once, few, many or a class for expanded clones.

d_gene: NA; j_gene: TRBJ2-5; v_gene: TRBV5-1; len: 12; abundance: few; CDR3nt: TGCGCCAGCAGCTTGCATTGGGAGACCCAGTACTTC; CDR3aa: CASSLHWETQYF
d_gene: NA; j_gene: TRBJ2-1; v_gene: TRBV4-1; len: 15; abundance: NA; CDR3nt: TGCGCCAGCAGCCAAGATTGGACTTCCAGCAATGAGCAGTTCTTC; CDR3aa: CASSQDWTSSNEQFF
d_gene: NA; j_gene: TRBJ2-1; v_gene: TRBV28; len: 15; abundance: few; CDR3nt: TGTGCCAGCAGGGGGTCGGGGAAGTCCTACAATGAGCAGTTCTTC; CDR3aa: CASRGSGKSYNEQFF
d_gene: NA; j_gene: TRBJ1-1; v_gene: TRBV20-1; len: 14; abundance: NA; CDR3nt: TGCAGTGCTAGGAGCGCAGGGCAGAACACTGAAGCTTTCTTT; CDR3aa: CSARSAGQNTEAFF
d_gene: TRBD2; j_gene: TRBJ2-3; v_gene: TRBV4-1; len: 16; abundance: few; CDR3nt: TGCGCCAGCAGCCTGCTCGGACTAGCGATGACAGATACGCAGTATTTT; CDR3aa: CASSLLGLAMTDTQYF
d_gene: NA; j_gene: TRBJ2-3; v_gene: TRBV7-9; len: 16; abundance: once; CDR3nt: TGTGCCAGCAGACCCTCCAGGTTGGAGGTCACAGATACGCAGTATTTT; CDR3aa: CASRPSRLEVTDTQYF
d_gene: NA; j_gene: TRBJ2-1; v_gene: TRBV3-1; len: 14; abundance: few; CDR3nt: TGTGCCAGCAGCCCCACCGGATCTTTCGATGAGCAGTTCTTC; CDR3aa: CASSPTGSFDEQFF
d_gene: NA; j_gene: TRBJ1-1; v_gene: TRBV5-1; len: 13; abundance: NA; CDR3nt: TGCGCCAGCAGTCCCGACCTCCAGCCTGAAGCTTTCTTT; CDR3aa: CASSPDLQPEAFF
d_gene: TRBD2; j_gene: TRBJ2-1; v_gene: TRBV10-3; len: 16; abundance: few; CDR3nt: TGTGCCATCAATCCGGGACTAGCCCCGTTGCACAATGAGCAGTTCTTC; CDR3aa: CAINPGLAPLHNEQFF
d_gene: NA; j_gene: TRBJ2-2; v_gene: TRBV4-1; len: 14; abundance: few; CDR3nt: TGCGCCAGTCATCCAGACGTGAACACCGGGGAGCTGTTTTTT; CDR3aa: CASHPDVNTGELFF
d_gene: NA; j_gene: TRBJ1-3; v_gene: TRBV5-1; len: 14; abundance: few; CDR3nt: TGCGCCAGCAGCTTTGGGGAATCTGGAAACACCATATATTTT; CDR3aa: CASSFGESGNTIYF
d_gene: NA; j_gene: TRBJ2-7; v_gene: TRBV12-3/TRBV12-4; len: 12; abundance: NA; CDR3nt: TGTGCCAGCAGTGTCGCGGGGAACGAGCAGTACTTC; CDR3aa: CASSVAGNEQYF
d_gene: TRBD2; j_gene: TRBJ2-3; v_gene: TRBV5-6; len: 15; abundance: few; CDR3nt: TGTGCCAGCAGAATAGCGGGAGGGTACACAGATACGCAGTATTTT; CDR3aa: CASRIAGGYTDTQYF
d_gene: TRBD1; j_gene: TRBJ1-1; v_gene: TRBV27; len: 16; abundance: few; CDR3nt: TGTGCCAGCAGGCGGACAGGGGTAACAATGAACACTGAAGCTTTCTTT; CDR3aa: CASRRTGVTMNTEAFF
d_gene: NA; j_gene: TRBJ2-1; v_gene: TRBV20-1; len: 14; abundance: NA; CDR3nt: TGCAGTGCCAAGACCCGGGCATCCTACAATGAGCAGTTCTTC; CDR3aa: CSAKTRASYNEQFF
d_gene: NA; j_gene: TRBJ2-1; v_gene: TRBV19; len: 17; abundance: NA; CDR3nt: TGTGCCAGTAGTATATTTTGGGGGCCAAACCTTTACAATGAGCAGTTCTTC; CDR3aa: CASSIFWGPNLYNEQFF
d_gene: NA; j_gene: TRBJ2-1; v_gene: TRBV6-5; len: 15; abundance: NA; CDR3nt: TGTGCCAGCAGTTACGTCGGCGCGGAGGGTGGAGAGCAGTTCTTC; CDR3aa: CASSYVGAEGGEQFF
d_gene: NA; j_gene: TRBJ2-7; v_gene: TRBV9; len: 15; abundance: NA; CDR3nt: TGTGCCAGCAGCGCCCGGGACGCAGACTCCTACGAGCAGTACTTC; CDR3aa: CASSARDADSYEQYF
d_gene: TRBD2; j_gene: TRBJ2-7; v_gene: TRBV7-9; len: 14; abundance: NA; CDR3nt: TGTGCCAGCAGCGCCCCGGGACTAGCCTCCGAGCAGTACTTC; CDR3aa: CASSAPGLASEQYF
d_gene: TRBD2; j_gene: TRBJ2-3; v_gene: TRBV12-3/TRBV12-4; len: 18; abundance: few; CDR3nt: TGTGCCAGCAGTTCACGGACTAGCGGGAGGGCAAGTTCAGATACGCAGTATTTT; CDR3aa: CASSSRTSGRASSDTQYF
d_gene: NA; j_gene: TRBJ1-1; v_gene: TRBV5-1; len: 14; abundance: NA; CDR3nt: TGCGCCAGCAGCCCGGGTCTCTCTAACACTGAAGCTTTCTTT; CDR3aa: CASSPGLSNTEAFF
d_gene: NA; j_gene: TRBJ1-2; v_gene: TRBV5-1; len: 16; abundance: many; CDR3nt: TGCGCCAGCAGCTTGTGGGGTGCAACCAGGGCGATGGAGAACACCTTC; CDR3aa: CASSLWGATRAMENTF
d_gene: NA; j_gene: TRBJ1-2; v_gene: TRBV27; len: 15; abundance: NA; CDR3nt: TGTGCCAGCAGTTTATTGTACGGGGCTAACTATGGCTACACCTTC; CDR3aa: CASSLLYGANYGYTF
d_gene: NA; j_gene: TRBJ2-3; v_gene: TRBV28; len: 17; abundance: NA; CDR3nt: TGTGCCAGCAGTTTAGGGTTCGGCAGGGAGGTCACAGATACGCAGTATTTT; CDR3aa: CASSLGFGREVTDTQYF
d_gene: NA; j_gene: TRBJ2-3; v_gene: TRBV12-3/TRBV12-4; len: 13; abundance: many; CDR3nt: TGTGCCAGCAGTTTTGCTTCCACAGATACGCAGTATTTT; CDR3aa: CASSFASTDTQYF
d_gene: TRBD2; j_gene: TRBJ2-1; v_gene: TRBV5-1; len: 12; abundance: few; CDR3nt: TGCGCCAGCAGCCCCGGGGGGGGATGGCAGTTCTTC; CDR3aa: CASSPGGGWQFF
d_gene: TRBD2; j_gene: TRBJ2-1; v_gene: TRBV29-1; len: 13; abundance: NA; CDR3nt: TGCAGCGCCGGACTAGCGGGAGGTAATGAGCAGTTCTTC; CDR3aa: CSAGLAGGNEQFF
d_gene: NA; j_gene: TRBJ2-3; v_gene: TRBV5-1; len: 12; abundance: NA; CDR3nt: TGCGCCAGCACAATAAGGGGGGATACGCAGTATTTT; CDR3aa: CASTIRGDTQYF
d_gene: NA; j_gene: TRBJ2-5; v_gene: TRBV2; len: 12; abundance: NA; CDR3nt: TGTGCCAGCATTTGGGAGGGGGCGACCCAGTACTTC; CDR3aa: CASIWEGATQYF
d_gene: NA; j_gene: TRBJ1-2; v_gene: TRBV12-3/TRBV12-4; len: 12; abundance: few; CDR3nt: TGTGCCAGCACCGACGGCTTAAAGGGCTACACCTTC; CDR3aa: CASTDGLKGYTF
d_gene: TRBD2; j_gene: TRBJ2-1; v_gene: TRBV3-1; len: 18; abundance: NA; CDR3nt: TGTGCCAGCAGCCTCGAGTCGGGGGAACGCGGGAGGAGATATGAGCAGTTCTTC; CDR3aa: CASSLESGERGRRYEQFF
d_gene: TRBD2; j_gene: TRBJ2-1; v_gene: TRBV6-5; len: 16; abundance: few; CDR3nt: TGTGCCAGCAGTTACGAGGGACTAGCGGGGGACAATGAGCAGTTCTTC; CDR3aa: CASSYEGLAGDNEQFF
d_gene: NA; j_gene: TRBJ2-3; v_gene: TRBV12-3/TRBV12-4; len: 12; abundance: many; CDR3nt: TGTGCCAGCAGCTTTTATACAGATACGCAGTATTTT; CDR3aa: CASSFYTDTQYF
d_gene: NA; j_gene: TRBJ1-1; v_gene: TRBV4-1; len: 17; abundance: few; CDR3nt: TGCGCCAGCAGCCATCGACTGCCCACGCCGATTCGGACTGAAGCTTTCTTT; CDR3aa: CASSHRLPTPIRTEAFF
d_gene: NA; j_gene: TRBJ1-4; v_gene: TRBV20-1; len: 13; abundance: NA; CDR3nt: TGCAGTGCTAGGCGGACAACTAATGAAAAACTGTTTTTT; CDR3aa: CSARRTTNEKLFF
d_gene: TRBD2; j_gene: TRBJ2-1; v_gene: TRBV10-3; len: 15; abundance: NA; CDR3nt: TGTGCCATCAGTGGGACTAGCGGGATAGGTAATGAGCAGTTCTTC; CDR3aa: CAISGTSGIGNEQFF
d_gene: NA; j_gene: TRBJ2-5; v_gene: TRBV7-9; len: 12; abundance: few; CDR3nt: TGTGCCAGCAGCTTAGTGACCGAGACCCAGTACTTC; CDR3aa: CASSLVTETQYF
d_gene: TRBD2; j_gene: TRBJ2-7; v_gene: TRBV29-1; len: 14; abundance: few; CDR3nt: TGCAGCGTTGAAGATCGGGGGGGCACCTACGAGCAGTACTTC; CDR3aa: CSVEDRGGTYEQYF
d_gene: TRBD2; j_gene: TRBJ2-7; v_gene: TRBV20-1; len: 14; abundance: NA; CDR3nt: TGCAGTGCTCGAGAGTGGACTAGCGGTTACGAGCAGTACTTC; CDR3aa: CSAREWTSGYEQYF
d_gene: TRBD2; j_gene: TRBJ2-5; v_gene: TRBV7-3; len: 18; abundance: few; CDR3nt: TGTGCCAGCAGCTTAACGGGGTTAGCGGGAGGGGTCCAAGAGACCCAGTACTTC; CDR3aa: CASSLTGLAGGVQETQYF
d_gene: TRBD2; j_gene: TRBJ2-1; v_gene: TRBV18; len: 16; abundance: few; CDR3nt: TGTGCCAGCTCAGAGTCCACTAGCGGATCCTACAATGAGCAGTTCTTC; CDR3aa: CASSESTSGSYNEQFF